Shown below are 26 T cell receptor beta chains from a single sample sequenced in a study of spatial heterogeneity in lung cancer. Indicated time point: sample taken at primary tumor resection. Sequencing of whole RNA from tumor, nontumor lung or frozen PBMC involved no sorting. Each CDR3 protein is one row after TCRdb ran MiXCR on the 5' RACE reads. The data show 89,000 or so distinct CDR3 sequences, approximately 20% seen once. The specimen was PBMCs, collected at surgery. The receptors derive from a male donor with early-stage non-small cell lung cancer.

The V gene is TRBV12-3 or TRBV12-4, the J gene TRBJ1-2; D gene unclear. This CDR3 region has 14 residues. V lost 6 bases, J lost 1 base, and 12 bases lay in between. CDR3: CASSPNSFNYGYTF. DNA of the CDR3: TGTGCCAGCAGCCCCAACAGTTTTAACTATGGCTACACCTTC.

This chain links TRBV12-5 with TRBJ2-1, with 13 bases identical to TRBD2. Germline assignment: CDR1 LGHNT and CDR2 FRNRAP. The CDR3 is 21 amino acids. V lost 2 bases, J lost 2 bases, and 15 bases stayed unmatched. The CDR3 protein is CASGLPQRGLAGELTYNEQFF. The CDR3 region has the DNA TGTGCTAGTGGTTTGCCACAGAGAGGACTAGCGGGAGAACTCACCTACAATGAGCAGTTCTTC. The entire variable domain, with the rest obtained from reference TRBV12-5 and TRBJ2-1, is as follows: DARVTQTPRHKVTEMGQEVTMRCQPILGHNTVFWYRQTMMQGLELLAYFRNRAPLDDSGMPKDRFSAEMPDATLATLKIQPSEPRDSAVYFCASGLPQRGLAGELTYNEQFFGPGTRLTVL.

This clonotype was picked up one time. V is TRBV6-2 or TRBV6-3 and J is TRBJ2-1; 8 bases match TRBD2. Germline lookup yields CDR1 MNHEY and CDR2 SVGEGT. CDR3 length equals 14 residues. Trimming removed 7 bases from V and 5 bases from J; junction bases left unmatched: 7. In nucleotides, the CDR3 is TGTGCCAGCACCGTAGCGGGGCCAAACAATGAGCAGTTCTTC. This codes for CASTVAGPNNEQFF.

This clonotype was picked up a small number of times. The chain has TRBV29-1 and TRBJ1-4; no firm D call. This CDR3 comprises 12 residues. Germline CDR1 and CDR2: SQVTM and ANQGSEA. The ends were cut back, 7 bases at V and 5 bases at J, with 11 bases in the middle. The CDR3, as DNA: TGCAGCGGATGTAGGGAAAATGAAAAACTGTTTTTT. Protein product: CSGCRENEKLFF. The full variable domain, its missing parts supplied by reference TRBV29-1 and TRBJ1-4, is SAVISQKPSRDICQRGTSLTIQCQVDSQVTMMFWYRQQPGQSLTLIATANQGSEATYESGFVIDKFPISRPNLTFSTLTVSNMSPEDSSIYLCSGCRENEKLFFGSGTQLSVL.

The table lists this clonotype with many counts. This chain joins TRBV7-2 and TRBJ1-5, with D possibly matching TRBD1 (5 bases). Trimming removed 2 bases from V and 4 bases from J, with 12 bases in between. Germline assignment: CDR1 SGHTA and CDR2 FQGNSA. The length of the CDR3 is 15 residues. As DNA, the CDR3 is TGTGCCAGCAGCTTATGGCAGGGCCGTAATCAGCCCCAGCATTTT. This sequence encodes CASSLWQGRNQPQHF.

The sample holds many counts of this clonotype. The gene calls are TRBV5-1 and TRBJ2-3; D is undetermined. The CDR3 contains 13 residues. CDR1 and CDR2 from the germline V gene are SGHRS and YFSETQ. V lost 0 bases, J lost 0 bases, and 2 bases lay in between. The CDR3 DNA is TGCGCCAGCAGCTTGGAGAGCACAGATACGCAGTATTTT. Encoded protein: CASSLESTDTQYF.

This clonotype showed up just a few times. The rearrangement uses TRBV7-2 and TRBJ1-2; D may be TRBD1 (5 bases). The V and J ends lost 5 bases and 2 bases respectively, with 9 bases between them. CDR1 and CDR2 (germline): SGHTA, FQGNSA. The CDR3 runs to 13 residues. This CDR3 reads CASSPGRNYGYTF. The CDR3 DNA sequence: TGTGCCAGCAGCCCGGGGCGCAACTATGGCTACACCTTC.

This sequence joins TRBV28 and TRBJ1-1, with D possibly TRBD1 on 5 matching bases. The CDR3 consists of 13 residues. V gave up 5 bases and J gave up 8 bases, with 15 bases separating them. The germline V gene has CDR1 MDHEN and CDR2 SYDVKM. CDR3 DNA: TGTGCCAGCAGTCCAGGGCCCTTTAGGGAAGCTTTCTTT. Protein sequence: CASSPGPFREAFF.

This CDR3 reads CASSSDPYNEQFF. The CDR3 DNA is TGTGCCAGCAGTTCAGACCCCTACAATGAGCAGTTCTTC. V gene TRBV6-5 combines with J gene TRBJ2-1, with D hard to call. Germline loops: CDR1 MNHEY, CDR2 SVGAGI. This CDR3 comprises 13 residues. Trimming cost V 4 bases and J 2 bases, with 6 bases left between them.

A remark on this clonotype: The junction does not match germline at one end; this may be a read error. The chain combines TRBV19 with TRBJ2-5, with D tentatively TRBD1 or TRBD2 (5 bases each). Germline V gene data show CDR1 as LNHDA and CDR2 as SQIVND (reference sequence). This CDR3 is 13 amino acids long. For the CDR3, the DNA is TGTGCCAGTAGCTCCGGGACGCAAGGGACCCAGTACTTC. This sequence encodes CASSSGTQGTQYF.

The chain combines TRBV7-3 with TRBJ2-1; 12 bases match TRBD2. Germline trimming cut 2 bases from V and 10 bases from J; bases unmatched to any gene: 6. This CDR3 region has 15 residues. CDR1 is SGHTA and CDR2 is FQGTGA in the germline V gene. The CDR3 is CASSLDLAGGREQFF. The CDR3 nucleotides read TGTGCCAGCAGCTTAGACCTAGCGGGAGGGCGGGAGCAGTTCTTC.

Many counts were recorded for this clonotype. The J gene is TRBJ2-1, the V gene TRBV7-6; D unclear. The germline gives CDR1 SGHVS, CDR2 FNYEAQ. This CDR3 is built from 12 residues. The V end was cut by 4 bases, the J end by 8 bases, with 9 bases between. The CDR3 region has the DNA TGTGCCAGCAGCTATTTTATCGATGAGCAGTTCTTC. This translates into CASSYFIDEQFF.

This clonotype is medium-sized. The CDR3 is CASSHRRVAGLDTQYF. The DNA for the CDR3 is TGTGCCAGCAGTCACCGGCGAGTAGCGGGGTTGGATACGCAGTATTTT. This chain connects TRBV6-2 or TRBV6-3 to TRBJ2-3, with 8 bases that match TRBD2. After removal of 5 bases from V and 6 bases from J, the junction contained 13 bases not matched to a gene. Germline assignment: CDR1 MNHEY and CDR2 SVGEGT. This CDR3 spans 16 amino acids.

This clonotype showed up just a few times. The rearrangement uses TRBV27 and TRBJ2-7; D call uncertain. Germline V gives CDR1 MNHEY, CDR2 SMNVEV (reference sequence). The length of the CDR3 is 15 residues. Trimming shortened V by 5 bases and J by 0 bases, and 14 bases separated the two germline ends. The CDR3 region is CASSVRRVLSYEQYF. The CDR3 DNA is TGTGCCAGCAGTGTTAGACGGGTCCTCTCCTACGAGCAGTACTTC.

This clonotype has a count of ten or more. CDR3 sequence reads: CASSQIGLHGYTF. The CDR3 DNA sequence: TGCGCCAGCAGCCAAATCGGTCTACATGGCTACACCTTC. This chain links TRBV4-1 with TRBJ1-2, with D hard to call. V lost 2 bases to trimming and J lost 6 bases, with 10 bases between them. The V gene's germline CDR1 is MGHRA and CDR2 YSYEKL. The CDR3 consists of 13 residues.

V is TRBV12-3 or TRBV12-4 and J is TRBJ1-1; TRBD1 matches 7 bases. The V and J ends lost 6 bases and 0 bases, in that order; junction bases with no gene match: 1. This CDR3 contains 13 residues. CDR3 region: CASRGQLNTEAFF. The DNA for the CDR3 is TGTGCCAGCAGGGGACAGCTGAACACTGAAGCTTTCTTT.

V gene TRBV9 combines with J gene TRBJ2-1; 9 bases map to TRBD2. Germline trimming cut 1 base from V and 7 bases from J; bases unmatched to any gene: 3. Germline lookup yields CDR1 SGDLS and CDR2 YYNGEE. CDR3 size: 14 residues. As DNA, the CDR3 is TGTGCCAGCAGCGTAACAAGCGGGAGGAATGAGCAGTTCTTC. Translating gives CASSVTSGRNEQFF. Filled out from reference TRBV9 and TRBJ2-1, the complete variable domain reads DSGVTQTPKHLITATGQRVTLRCSPRSGDLSVYWYQQSLDQGLQFLIQYYNGEERAKGNILERFSAQQFPDLHSELNLSSLELGDSALYFCASSVTSGRNEQFFGPGTRLTVL.

This clonotype was detected a few times. The chain carries TRBV20-1 and TRBJ1-2, with 7 bases fitting TRBD1. The CDR3 totals 15 residues. With V trimmed by 5 bases and J by 7 bases, 16 bases remained unmatched. Germline assignment: CDR1 DFQATT and CDR2 SNEGSKA (reference sequence). CDR3 sequence reads: CSASPGRGLLSGYTF. The CDR3 DNA reads as TGCAGTGCTTCCCCGGGGAGGGGGCTGTTGTCTGGCTACACCTTC.

This clonotype was observed a handful of times. The rearrangement joins TRBV7-3 to TRBJ2-1, with 7 bases lining up with TRBD2. Germline assignment: CDR1 SGHTA and CDR2 FQGTGA. The V segment lost 5 bases and the J segment 5 bases; nucleotides outside the gene matches: 6. This CDR3 contains 14 residues. CDR3 nucleotide sequence: TGTGCCAGCAGCCCTTCTCTAGCGGACAATGAGCAGTTCTTC. This sequence encodes CASSPSLADNEQFF.

This clonotype was counted a few times. V is TRBV11-2 and J is TRBJ2-1, with D perhaps matching TRBD2 (7 bases). The CDR3 sequence is 16 residues long. Trimming took 4 bases from V and 4 from J, leaving 17 bases between them. Germline CDR1 is SGHAT and CDR2 is FQNNGV. The CDR3 protein is CASSSTAGALYNEQFF. Here the CDR3 DNA reads TGTGCCAGCAGCTCAACCGCGGGGGCTCTGTACAATGAGCAGTTCTTC.

The genes are TRBV6-5 and TRBJ2-5; TRBD2 matches at 11 bases. The CDR3 covers 14 residues. Unmatched junction bases numbered 3, after V lost 6 bases and J lost 3 bases. Germline V gene data show CDR1 as MNHEY and CDR2 as SVGAGI. The CDR3 region has the DNA TGTGCCAGCAGCCTAGCGGGGGGAGAAGAGACCCAGTACTTC. Its translation is CASSLAGGEETQYF.

This clonotype has more than one count but fewer than ten. This sequence joins TRBV30 and TRBJ2-3, with unresolved D. Germline assignment: CDR1 GTSNPN and CDR2 SVGIG (reference sequence). CDR3 length: 13 residues. V was shortened by 3 bases and J by 2 bases, with 9 bases between the two germline ends. CDR3 sequence: CAWRTPATDTQYF. The CDR3 coding sequence is TGTGCCTGGAGGACCCCCGCCACAGATACGCAGTATTTT.

With regard to this clonotype: At one of its ends the junction is not consistent with the germline gene, which may arise from a read error. V is TRBV4-3 and J is TRBJ2-6; a possible D gene is TRBD1 (5 bases). CDR3 size: 19 residues. The germline gives CDR1 LGHNA, CDR2 YSLEER. In DNA form, the CDR3 reads TGCGCCAGCAGCCAAGATAACCCCGGTGAATACTCTGGGGCCAACGTCCTGACTTTT. Translation: CASSQDNPGEYSGANVLTF.

This clonotype was detected only a few times. V usage is TRBV11-1 and J usage is TRBJ2-5, with D perhaps given as TRBD1 or TRBD2 (6 bases each). Trimming stripped 4 bases from V and 5 bases from J, with 17 bases between. This CDR3 region has 15 residues. The germline V gene has CDR1 SGHAT and CDR2 FQDESV (reference sequence). CDR3 bases: TGTGCCAGCAGCTCTACAAGGGGGGCCCCGGAGACCCAGTACTTC. This translates into CASSSTRGAPETQYF.

In this sample, this clonotype turned up many times. V usage is TRBV9 and J usage is TRBJ2-1; 9 bases line up with TRBD2. Germline V lookup: CDR1 SGDLS, CDR2 YYNGEE. The V gene end was trimmed by 1 base and the J gene end by 9 bases; junction bases not matched to a gene: 5. The CDR3 covers 14 residues. The CDR3 DNA follows: TGTGCCAGCAGCGTAACGGCGGGAGGGCCTGAGCAGTTCTTC. It specifies CASSVTAGGPEQFF.

Regarding this clonotype: Germline and junction disagree at one end, which may indicate a read error. This chain joins TRBV11-3 and TRBJ2-2, with D perhaps TRBD1 (6 bases). Germline values: CDR1 SGHNT, CDR2 YENEEA. This CDR3 is built from 13 residues. CDR3 protein: CASSNRDAGDLFF. The CDR3 DNA sequence: TGTGCCAGCAGCAACAGGGATGCCGGGGATCTGTTTTTT.